One and the same sample provided the 9 T cell receptor beta chains below, sequenced in a study of cytomegalovirus exposure and HLA in healthy donors. Researchers ran the PCR with 60 Vbeta and 13 Jbeta primers. The table came from immunoSEQ multiplex PCR; TCRdb's copy has only in-frame clones and leaves some out. The table has 150,000 to 200,000 clones, around 79% seen once. Sequenced sample: PBMCs. Receptors originate from a woman aged 45-60 years in good health and CMV-seronegative.

The chain joins TRBV6-1 to TRBJ1-2; D unresolved. CDR1 MNHNS and CDR2 SASEGT come from the germline V gene. This CDR3 has 14 residues. The ends were cut back, 1 base at V and 7 bases at J, with 13 bases in the middle. The CDR3 loop is CASSEGARIGGYTF. CDR3 DNA: TGTGCCAGCAGTGAAGGTGCCCGAATCGGTGGCTACACCTTC.

V is TRBV7-2 and J is TRBJ1-3; D is perhaps TRBD1 (6 bases). The CDR3 extends over 17 amino acids. Trimming cost V 1 base and J 0 bases, with 13 bases left between them. Germline-derived CDR1 and CDR2 are SGHTA and FQGNSA. In nucleotides, the CDR3 is TGTGCCAGCAGCTTAGGGGCGGGGGGCACCTCTGGAAACACCATATATTTT. It translates to CASSLGAGGTSGNTIYF. Variable domain in full (rest from reference TRBV7-2 and TRBJ1-3): GAGVSQSPSNKVTEKGKDVELRCDPISGHTALYWYRQSLGQGLEFLIYFQGNSAPDKSGLPSDRFSAERTGGSVSTLTIQRTQQEDSAVYLCASSLGAGGTSGNTIYFGEGSWLTVV.

This clone was seen more than once but under ten times. The V gene is TRBV6-5, the J gene TRBJ1-1; D unclear. CDR1 is MNHEY, CDR2 SVGAGI, per germline. The CDR3 is 15 residues long. The V end lost 4 bases, the J end lost 6 bases, and 18 bases lay between the germline ends. CDR3 nucleotide sequence: TGTGCCAGCAGTTCTCCCCGGAGGCCTCCGGCTGAAGCTTTCTTT. Protein sequence: CASSSPRRPPAEAFF.

The rearrangement uses TRBV7-9 and TRBJ1-1, with unresolved D. There are 14 residues in the CDR3. Trimming took off 2 bases at V and 4 bases at J, with 11 bases between the two ends. CDR1 and CDR2 (germline): SEHNR, FQNEAQ (reference sequence). The CDR3 sequence: CASSLYEGTTEAFF. The DNA for the CDR3 is TGTGCCAGCAGCTTATACGAGGGAACCACTGAAGCTTTCTTT.

V is TRBV11-1 and J is TRBJ2-7, with D uncertain. The CDR3 runs to 12 residues. CDR1 is SGHAT and CDR2 is FQDESV in the germline V gene (reference sequence). The V end was cut by 5 bases, the J end by 6 bases, with 11 bases between. As DNA, the CDR3 is TGTGCCAGCAGCCACAGAATCGGCGAGCAGTACTTC. It encodes CASSHRIGEQYF.

This chain joins TRBV9 and TRBJ2-7; TRBD1 is a possible D gene (6 bases). In germline, CDR1 is SGDLS, CDR2 YYNGEE. CDR3 size: 14 residues. Trimming shortened V by 4 bases and J by 7 bases, and 18 bases separated the two germline ends. For the CDR3, the DNA is TGTGCCAGCAGCCTGCGCAGGGGATTCGGGGAGCAGTACTTC. Translated, it gives CASSLRRGFGEQYF.

V usage is TRBV28 and J usage is TRBJ1-5, with 9 bases aligning to TRBD1. J was trimmed by 9 bases and V by 7 bases; bases with no gene match: 16. CDR3 size: 16 residues. Per germline, CDR1 MDHEN and CDR2 SYDVKM. The DNA of the CDR3 is TGTGCCAGCACCGTAACGGGACAGGGCCTTAGAAGGCCCCAGCATTTT. Translated: CASTVTGQGLRRPQHF.

The chain couples TRBV4-1 to TRBJ1-6; tentative D call: TRBD1 (5 bases). Germline V CDR1 and CDR2: MGHRA, YSYEKL. V was trimmed by 0 bases and J by 5 bases, leaving 8 bases between them. The CDR3 runs 15 residues. Here the CDR3 reads CASSQEGRDNSPLHF. DNA for the CDR3: TGCGCCAGCAGCCAAGAAGGCAGGGATAATTCACCCCTCCACTTT.

The chain has TRBV5-1 and TRBJ1-1, with 7 bases fitting TRBD1. This CDR3 is built from 14 residues. Germline V gene lookup returns CDR1 SGHRS and CDR2 YFSETQ. Trimming at V came to 4 bases and at J to 5 bases, leaving 8 bases not matched to a gene. The CDR3 is CASSPDRVGTEAFF. The CDR3, as DNA: TGCGCCAGCAGCCCCGACAGGGTTGGGACTGAAGCTTTCTTT.